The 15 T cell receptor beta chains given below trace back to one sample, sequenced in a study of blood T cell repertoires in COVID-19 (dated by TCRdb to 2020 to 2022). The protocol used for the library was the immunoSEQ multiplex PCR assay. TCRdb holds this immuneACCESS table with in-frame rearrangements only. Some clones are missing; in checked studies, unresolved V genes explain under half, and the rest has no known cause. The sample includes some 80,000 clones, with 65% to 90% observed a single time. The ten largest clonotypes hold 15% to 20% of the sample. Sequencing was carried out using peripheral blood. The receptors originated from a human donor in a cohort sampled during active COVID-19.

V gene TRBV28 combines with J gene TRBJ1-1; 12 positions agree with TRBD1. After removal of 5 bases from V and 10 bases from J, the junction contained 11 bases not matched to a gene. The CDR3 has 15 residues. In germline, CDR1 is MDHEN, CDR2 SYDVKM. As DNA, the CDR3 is TGTGCCAGCAGTCCAGCGGGACAGGGGGCGCTGGGAGCTTTCTTT. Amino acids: CASSPAGQGALGAFF. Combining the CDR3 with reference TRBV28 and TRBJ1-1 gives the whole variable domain DVKVTQSSRYLVKRTGEKVFLECVQDMDHENMFWYRQDPGLGLRLIYFSYDVKMKEKGDIPEGYSVSREKKERFSLILESASTNQTSMYLCASSPAGQGALGAFFGQGTRLTVV.

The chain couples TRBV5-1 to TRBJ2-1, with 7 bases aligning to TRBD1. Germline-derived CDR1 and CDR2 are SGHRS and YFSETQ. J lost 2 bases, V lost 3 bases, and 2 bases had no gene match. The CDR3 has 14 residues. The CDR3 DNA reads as TGCGCCAGCAGCTCCCAGGGGGCCTACAATGAGCAGTTCTTC. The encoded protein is CASSSQGAYNEQFF.

Here the CDR3 reads CASSVRLDTEAFF. DNA of the CDR3: TGTGCCAGCAGTGTCAGGTTAGACACTGAAGCTTTCTTT. V and J are TRBV6-6 and TRBJ1-1; no clear D. The germline V gene has CDR1 MNHNY and CDR2 SVGAGI (reference sequence). Between the trimmed V and J ends, which lost 5 bases and 3 bases, there was a span of 10 bases. This CDR3 comprises 13 residues.

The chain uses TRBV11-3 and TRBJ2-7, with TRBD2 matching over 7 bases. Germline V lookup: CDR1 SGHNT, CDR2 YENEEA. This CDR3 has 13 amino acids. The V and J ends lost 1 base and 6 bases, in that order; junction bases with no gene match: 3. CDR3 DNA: TGTGCCAGCAGCTTAGCGGGAGGAGCCGAGCAGTACTTC. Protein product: CASSLAGGAEQYF.

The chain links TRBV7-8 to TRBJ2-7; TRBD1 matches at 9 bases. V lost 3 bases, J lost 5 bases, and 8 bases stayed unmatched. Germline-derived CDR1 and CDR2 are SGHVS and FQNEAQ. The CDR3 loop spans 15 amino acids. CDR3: CASSLMGQGIHEQYF. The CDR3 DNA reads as TGTGCCAGCAGCTTGATGGGACAGGGCATCCACGAGCAGTACTTC.

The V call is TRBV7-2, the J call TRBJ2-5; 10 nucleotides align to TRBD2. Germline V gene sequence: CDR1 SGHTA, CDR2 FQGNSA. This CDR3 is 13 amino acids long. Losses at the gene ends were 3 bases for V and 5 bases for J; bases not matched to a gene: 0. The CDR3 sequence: CASSLGLAETQYF. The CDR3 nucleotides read TGTGCCAGCAGCTTGGGACTAGCGGAGACCCAGTACTTC.

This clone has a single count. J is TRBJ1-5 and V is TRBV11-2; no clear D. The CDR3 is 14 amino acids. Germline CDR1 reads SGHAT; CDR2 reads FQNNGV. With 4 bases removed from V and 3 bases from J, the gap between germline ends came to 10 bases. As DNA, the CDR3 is TGTGCCAGCAGCTCCACGCAGTTCAATCAGCCCCAGCATTTT. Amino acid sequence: CASSSTQFNQPQHF.

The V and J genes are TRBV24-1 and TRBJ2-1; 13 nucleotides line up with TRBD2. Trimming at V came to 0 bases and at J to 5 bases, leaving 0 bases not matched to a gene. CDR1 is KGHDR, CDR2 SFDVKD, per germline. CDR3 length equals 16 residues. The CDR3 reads CATSDLGLAGDNEQFF. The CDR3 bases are TGTGCCACCAGTGATTTGGGACTAGCGGGAGACAATGAGCAGTTCTTC.

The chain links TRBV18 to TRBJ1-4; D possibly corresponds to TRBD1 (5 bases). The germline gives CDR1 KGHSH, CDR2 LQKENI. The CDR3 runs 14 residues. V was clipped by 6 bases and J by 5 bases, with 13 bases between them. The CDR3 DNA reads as TGTGCCAGCTCCCCGAGACAGACAAATGAAAAACTGTTTTTT. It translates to CASSPRQTNEKLFF.

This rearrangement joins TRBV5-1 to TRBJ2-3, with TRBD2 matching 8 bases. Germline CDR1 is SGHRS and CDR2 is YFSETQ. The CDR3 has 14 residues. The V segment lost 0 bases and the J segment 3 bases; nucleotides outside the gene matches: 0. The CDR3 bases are TGCGCCAGCAGCTTGGCTAGCGGGACAGATACGCAGTATTTT. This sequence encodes CASSLASGTDTQYF.

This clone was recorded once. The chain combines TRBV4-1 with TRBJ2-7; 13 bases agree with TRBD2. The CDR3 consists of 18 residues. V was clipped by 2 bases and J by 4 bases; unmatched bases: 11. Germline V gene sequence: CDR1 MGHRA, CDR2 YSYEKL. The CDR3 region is CASSQIPGLAGSGYEQYF. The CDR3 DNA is TGCGCCAGCAGCCAAATTCCGGGACTAGCGGGATCGGGTTACGAGCAGTACTTC.

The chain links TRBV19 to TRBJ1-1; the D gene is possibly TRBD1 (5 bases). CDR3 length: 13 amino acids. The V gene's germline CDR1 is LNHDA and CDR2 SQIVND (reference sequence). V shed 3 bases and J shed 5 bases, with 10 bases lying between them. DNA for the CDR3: TGTGCCAGTAGTATCTCAGGGAGGACTGAAGCTTTCTTT. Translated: CASSISGRTEAFF.

The CDR3 bases are TGCGCCAGCAGCCAAGGGGGAGCTGAAGCTTTCTTT. This gives the protein CASSQGGAEAFF. The chain recombines TRBV4-1 with TRBJ1-1; no clear D. CDR1 is MGHRA and CDR2 is YSYEKL in the germline V gene. CDR3 length equals 12 residues. Trimming pared 1 base from V and 6 bases from J, leaving 6 bases between.

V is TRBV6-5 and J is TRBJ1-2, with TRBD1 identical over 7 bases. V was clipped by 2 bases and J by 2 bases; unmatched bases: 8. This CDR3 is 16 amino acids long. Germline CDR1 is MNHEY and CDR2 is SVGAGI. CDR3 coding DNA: TGTGCCAGCAGTTACATTCAGACAGGGAGCAACTATGGCTACACCTTC. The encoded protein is CASSYIQTGSNYGYTF.

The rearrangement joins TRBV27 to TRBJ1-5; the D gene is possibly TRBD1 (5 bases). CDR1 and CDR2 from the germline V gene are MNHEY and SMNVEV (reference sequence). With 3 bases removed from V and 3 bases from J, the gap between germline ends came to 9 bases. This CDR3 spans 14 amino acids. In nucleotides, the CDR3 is TGTGCCAGCAGTTTTGGGGCCCTCAATCAGCCCCAGCATTTT. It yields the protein CASSFGALNQPQHF.